This entry lists 12 T cell receptor beta chains sequenced from one sample in a study of T cell responses to AZD1222 COVID-19 vaccine. Produced via immunoSEQ multiplex PCR; TCRdb's table is partial and in-frame only. The table lists tens of thousands of clones, about 91% of them singletons. Sequences were derived from peripheral blood, sampled on day 0 of AZD1222 vaccination. The receptor source for this set is an adult in good health.

The chain couples TRBV5-1 to TRBJ2-3; 7 positions agree with TRBD2. With V trimmed by 3 bases and J by 9 bases, 10 bases remained unmatched. CDR1 is SGHRS and CDR2 is YFSETQ in the germline V gene. CDR3 size: 14 residues. For the CDR3, the DNA is TGCGCCAGCAGCTCTACTAGCGCTCTAGAGACGCAGTATTTT. Translation: CASSSTSALETQYF.

The chain recombines TRBV5-5 with TRBJ2-3; D perhaps matches TRBD2 (7 bases). In germline, CDR1 is SGHKS, CDR2 YYEKEE (reference sequence). The V gene lost 1 base and the J gene lost 6 bases, with 12 bases spanning the gap. The CDR3 sequence is 14 residues long. The CDR3 DNA reads as TGTGCCAGCAGCTTGTTACAGGGAGGGGATACGCAGTATTTT. Encoded protein: CASSLLQGGDTQYF.

The V call is TRBV9, the J call TRBJ2-1; the match to TRBD2 covers 8 bases. Germline V gene lookup returns CDR1 SGDLS and CDR2 YYNGEE. There are 15 residues in the CDR3. J lost 3 bases, V lost 3 bases, and 5 bases had no gene match. CDR3 amino acids: CASSAQSGGYNEQFF. CDR3 coding DNA: TGTGCCAGCAGCGCTCAAAGCGGGGGCTACAATGAGCAGTTCTTC.

The rearrangement joins TRBV10-3 to TRBJ2-7, with D tentatively TRBD2 (5 bases). The V end was cut by 10 bases, the J end by 4 bases, with 17 bases between. The CDR3 spans 13 residues. Germline values: CDR1 ENHRY, CDR2 SYGVKD. The chain's CDR3 is CATDGHGEYEQYF. The CDR3 DNA is TGTGCCACCGATGGCCACGGGGAATACGAGCAGTACTTC.

The chain combines TRBV9 with TRBJ1-6; D unclear. Trimming left V 0 bases short and J 8 bases short, with 6 bases between. The CDR3 has 13 residues. Germline V gene data show CDR1 as SGDLS and CDR2 as YYNGEE. The CDR3 region has the DNA TGTGCCAGCAGCGTAGCTTGGGATTCACCCCTCCACTTT. The encoded protein is CASSVAWDSPLHF.

The rearrangement links TRBV28 to TRBJ1-1, with D tentatively TRBD1 (5 bases). The CDR3 totals 13 residues. Germline CDR1 and CDR2: MDHEN and SYDVKM. V was clipped by 2 bases and J by 9 bases, with 13 bases between them. Written as DNA, the CDR3 is TGTGCCAGCAGTTTAGGCCGGCAGGACAAAGCTTTCTTT. It encodes CASSLGRQDKAFF.

The chain uses TRBV7-3 and TRBJ2-2; weak D call: TRBD1 (5 bases). Trimming shortened V by 5 bases and J by 0 bases, and 10 bases separated the two germline ends. The CDR3 is made up of 15 amino acids. From germline, CDR1 is SGHTA and CDR2 FQGTGA. CDR3 sequence reads: CASSPGAANTGELFF. The CDR3 DNA is TGTGCCAGCAGCCCTGGGGCAGCGAACACCGGGGAGCTGTTTTTT.

The CDR3 loop is CASSAGTIYNSPLHF. CDR3 bases: TGTGCCAGCAGCGCCGGGACAATCTATAATTCACCCCTCCACTTT. This rearrangement joins TRBV6-2 or TRBV6-3 to TRBJ1-6, with D possibly matching TRBD1 (6 bases). Germline lookup yields CDR1 MNHEY and CDR2 SVGEGT. The CDR3 covers 15 residues. V was shortened by 6 bases and J by 3 bases, with 12 bases between the two germline ends.

This rearrangement joins TRBV5-4 to TRBJ2-5; perhaps TRBD2 as D (5 bases). From germline, CDR1 is SGHNT and CDR2 YYREEE (reference sequence). The CDR3 spans 17 residues. Trimming took 0 bases from V and 7 from J, leaving 22 bases between them. CDR3 bases: TGTGCCAGCAGCTTGGGACTGCTAGGAGGCCCCGACGGGACCCAGTACTTC. Protein sequence: CASSLGLLGGPDGTQYF.

The rearrangement joins TRBV29-1 to TRBJ2-7; 8 nucleotides match TRBD2. Germline CDR1 and CDR2: SQVTM and ANQGSEA. This CDR3 has 14 amino acids. V lost 2 bases, J lost 0 bases, and 3 bases stayed unmatched. CDR3 residues: CSVETSGSSYEQYF. The CDR3 DNA follows: TGCAGCGTTGAAACTAGCGGTAGCTCCTACGAGCAGTACTTC.

This rearrangement joins TRBV5-4 to TRBJ2-7; D not certain. Germline assignment: CDR1 SGHNT and CDR2 YYREEE (reference sequence). V gave up 3 bases and J gave up 5 bases, with 9 bases separating them. This CDR3 is built from 12 residues. The CDR3 DNA sequence: TGTGCCAGCAGCTCCAACCCGGACGAGCAGTACTTC. Protein sequence: CASSSNPDEQYF.

The chain uses TRBV7-2 and TRBJ2-5; no definite D call. Looked up from germline, CDR1 is SGHTA and CDR2 is FQGNSA. Trimming pared 7 bases from V and 5 bases from J, leaving 11 bases between. CDR3 length: 12 residues. This CDR3 reads CASKILGETQYF. The CDR3 DNA follows: TGTGCCAGCAAAATTTTGGGGGAGACCCAGTACTTC.